The clone carrying this T cell receptor beta chain was detected many times. Its target is unknown. Listed TCR primers, together with previously described methods, were used for the bulk TCR libraries. TCRdb recomputed calls from the PCR reads with MiXCR, one row per CDR3 protein. The profile shows fewer than 100,000 distinct CDR3 sequences, 21% of them singletons. Source material for naive CD8 libraries was about 19,000 to 1,100,000 sorted cells, with 10%, 30% or 50% RNA. Sorting selected naive CD8 T cells with a CD8+CD4-CCR7+CD45RA+ phenotype. The data stem from a study of molecular identifiers for immune sequencing clone quantification. Study-wide results and limits: Barcodes shared by identical TCR molecules could lead to underestimated sizes of highly expanded clones.

The CDR3 covers 14 residues. V lost 5 bases to trimming and J lost 0 bases; unmatched junction nucleotides: 3. Per the germline V gene, CDR1 is DFQATT and CDR2 is SNEGSKA (reference sequence). V gene TRBV20-1 combines with J gene TRBJ2-7; 11 nucleotides align to TRBD1. The source of this sequence is a human donor in good health. Some libraries in this study had Jurkat cell RNA spiked in. Sequencing used naive CD8+ T cells from blood, with Jurkat cell RNA spiked in. Subset: FACS-sorted CD8+CD4-CCR7+CD45RA+ naive T cells. For the CDR3, the DNA is TGCAGTGCTTGGGACAGGGGGAGCTCCTACGAGCAGTACTTC. Translated: CSAWDRGSSYEQYF.